The 27 T cell receptor beta chains below come from one sample, sequenced in a study of blood T cells in healthy people across ages. A sample-barcoded 5' primer and a J-beta primer mix were used in a second PCR of roughly 6 to 11 cycles. MiXCR, run by TCRdb on the 5' RACE reads, gives a single entry per CDR3 protein. Among about 670,000 distinct CDR3 sequences listed, around 43% were seen once. Sequencing used blood. The receptor source for this set is an elderly man in good health.

V gene TRBV15 combines with J gene TRBJ2-1; unclear D gene. The CDR3 contains 16 residues. Trimming shortened V by 0 bases and J by 0 bases, and 9 bases separated the two germline ends. CDR1 and CDR2 (germline): LNHNV, YYDKDF (reference sequence). The CDR3 spells CATSREAAASYNEQFF. CDR3 in DNA: TGTGCCACCAGCAGAGAGGCAGCCGCCTCCTACAATGAGCAGTTCTTC.

The chain recombines TRBV4-3 with TRBJ2-7; 11 bases are shared with TRBD1. V gave up 5 bases and J gave up 2 bases; unmatched junction bases: 5. This CDR3 has 15 residues. The V gene's germline CDR1 is LGHNA and CDR2 YSLEER. DNA of the CDR3: TGCGCCAGCAGCACTGGGGGACAGGGGGCCTACGAGCAGTACTTC. This translates into CASSTGGQGAYEQYF.

The table lists this clonotype with a few counts. This chain joins TRBV15 and TRBJ2-7; possible D gene TRBD1, 5 bases. Germline V CDR1 and CDR2: LNHNV, YYDKDF (reference sequence). V gave up 0 bases and J gave up 2 bases, with 17 bases separating them. This CDR3 is built from 17 residues. CDR3 region: CATSREAYFQGPYEQYF. The CDR3 bases are TGTGCCACCAGCAGAGAAGCCTATTTTCAGGGTCCCTACGAGCAGTACTTC. The full variable domain, with the rest looked up from reference TRBV15 and TRBJ2-7, is DAMVIQNPRYQVTQFGKPVTLSCSQTLNHNVMYWYQQKSSQAPKLLFHYYDKDFNNEADTPDNFQSRRPNTSFCFLDIRSPGLGDTAMYLCATSREAYFQGPYEQYFGPGTRLTVT.

This sequence joins TRBV18 and TRBJ1-4, with D perhaps TRBD1 (6 bases). Trimming shortened V by 3 bases and J by 4 bases, and 12 bases separated the two germline ends. CDR1 is KGHSH and CDR2 is LQKENI in the germline V gene. This CDR3 is 15 amino acids long. CDR3 in amino acids: CASSPAPRGNEKLFF. Here the CDR3 DNA reads TGTGCCAGCTCACCTGCGCCCAGGGGTAATGAAAAACTGTTTTTT.

The chain has TRBV2 and TRBJ2-7; D remains unclear. Germline assignment: CDR1 SNHLY and CDR2 FYNNEI. Trimming pared 6 bases from V and 2 bases from J, leaving 14 bases between. The CDR3 length is 14 residues. The CDR3 bases are TGTGCCAGCAGCAGCGTACCCCAGCCCTACGAGCAGTACTTC. Its protein is CASSSVPQPYEQYF.

V usage is TRBV12-5 and J usage is TRBJ2-5, with 9 bases aligning to TRBD2. After removal of 0 bases from V and 11 bases from J, the junction contained 28 bases not matched to a gene. From germline, CDR1 is LGHNT and CDR2 FRNRAP. The CDR3 contains 21 residues. The CDR3 region is CASGLVPLPLAGVTEYNEQYF. Written as DNA, the CDR3 is TGTGCTAGTGGTTTGGTTCCCCTCCCTTTAGCGGGAGTTACCGAATACAATGAGCAGTACTTC.

In this sample, this clonotype turned up a few times. The V gene is TRBV25-1, the J gene TRBJ2-7, with 10 positions matching TRBD1. The CDR3 is 15 residues long. The V and J ends lost 2 bases and 4 bases, in that order; junction bases with no gene match: 5. The germline gives CDR1 MGHDK, CDR2 SYGVNS. CDR3 amino acids: CASSETGTGEYEQYF. For the CDR3, the DNA is TGTGCCAGCAGTGAAACCGGGACAGGGGAATACGAGCAGTACTTC.

This clonotype was seen a handful of times. V usage is TRBV12-3 or TRBV12-4 and J usage is TRBJ2-6; the D is unclear. This CDR3 region has 17 residues. With 4 bases removed from V and 0 bases from J, the gap between germline ends came to 13 bases. CDR3 nucleotide sequence: TGTGCCAGCAGTTCCCTGTACAGCTACTCTGGGGCCAACGTCCTGACTTTC. Translated, it gives CASSSLYSYSGANVLTF.

This clonotype occurred many times. The rearrangement joins TRBV20-1 to TRBJ1-2; TRBD1 is a possible D gene (5 bases). V dropped 1 base and J dropped 0 bases, with 12 bases sitting between them. This CDR3 region has 15 residues. Germline loops: CDR1 DFQATT, CDR2 SNEGSKA (reference sequence). CDR3 sequence (DNA): TGCAGTGCTAGAGTCCGGGACCAAACTAACTATGGCTACACCTTC. Protein sequence: CSARVRDQTNYGYTF.

This chain connects TRBV7-8 to TRBJ2-1; 9 bases are shared with TRBD2. The V gene end was trimmed by 5 bases and the J gene end by 8 bases; junction bases not matched to a gene: 10. CDR1 is SGHVS, CDR2 FQNEAQ, per germline. This CDR3 spans 15 amino acids. In DNA, the CDR3 is TGTGCCAGCAGCCACGAATCGGGACTAGCCCATGAGCAGTTCTTC. Its translation: CASSHESGLAHEQFF.

In nucleotides, the CDR3 is TGTGCCAGCAGTGCCCCGGGACAGGGTGTTGAAAAACTGTTTTTT. This sequence encodes CASSAPGQGVEKLFF. The chain carries TRBV25-1 and TRBJ1-4; 9 bases line up with TRBD1. CDR1 and CDR2 from the germline V gene are MGHDK and SYGVNS. Trimming at V came to 4 bases and at J to 7 bases, leaving 7 bases not matched to a gene. This CDR3 region has 15 residues.

The genes are TRBV10-3 and TRBJ2-7; TRBD2 might be the D (6 bases). The CDR3 sequence is 13 residues long. Germline CDR1 is ENHRY and CDR2 is SYGVKD. Trimming cost V 2 bases and J 4 bases, with 9 bases left between them. CDR3 coding DNA: TGTGCCATCAGTGAGCGGGAGAGGTACGAGCAGTACTTC. Protein sequence: CAISERERYEQYF.

This clonotype was recorded a few times. The J gene is TRBJ2-3, the V gene TRBV27; D not certain. The V end lost 2 bases, the J end lost 2 bases, and 11 bases lay between the germline ends. The CDR3 contains 15 residues. CDR1 is MNHEY and CDR2 is SMNVEV in the germline V gene (reference sequence). Here the CDR3 reads CASSLGGLVTDTQYF. The CDR3, as DNA: TGTGCCAGCAGTTTAGGTGGTCTGGTCACAGATACGCAGTATTTT.

The gene calls are TRBV3-1 and TRBJ2-4; D call uncertain. Gene TRBJ2-7 matches the end of the DNA better, so the J call may be wrong. Germline CDR1 is LGHDT and CDR2 is YNNKEL (reference sequence). The CDR3 sequence is 15 residues long. The CDR3 nucleotides are TGTGCCAGCAGCCAAGAAGGGAAATCAACCTACGAGCAGTACTTC. Translating gives CASSQEGKSTYEQYF.

To note about this clonotype: A read error may explain this, as a much larger clone is one base away. V usage is TRBV5-1 and J usage is TRBJ2-3, with 10 bases aligning to TRBD2. Germline CDR1 reads SGHRS; CDR2 reads YFSETQ. CDR3 length: 15 residues. CDR3 residues: CASSLSGGAVDTRYF. The DNA for the CDR3 is TGCGCCAGCAGCCTGAGCGGGGGGGCCGTCGATACGCGGTATTTT.

The chain uses TRBV20-1 and TRBJ2-3; 7 bases map to TRBD2. After removal of 2 bases from V and 0 bases from J, the junction contained 14 bases not matched to a gene. The length of the CDR3 is 18 residues. Germline-derived CDR1 and CDR2 are DFQATT and SNEGSKA (reference sequence). CDR3 region: CSARIPSGRLTSTDTQYF. CDR3 nucleotides: TGCAGTGCTAGAATTCCTAGCGGTCGCCTTACTAGCACAGATACGCAGTATTTT.

The chain carries TRBV6-1 and TRBJ2-4; D is possibly TRBD2 (6 bases). The DNA end is a closer match to TRBJ2-7, so the J assignment may be wrong. CDR3 size: 11 residues. Germline CDR1 and CDR2: MNHNS and SASEGT. This CDR3 reads CASLATYEQYF. CDR3 coding DNA: TGTGCCAGCCTAGCGACCTACGAGCAGTACTTC.

This clonotype was seen repeatedly, ten times or more. The chain is built from TRBV4-3 and TRBJ2-5, with 9 bases identical to TRBD2. V was pared by 0 bases and J by 2 bases, with 7 bases of the junction left unmatched. CDR1 is LGHNA, CDR2 YSLEER, per germline. There are 17 residues in the CDR3. CDR3 amino acids: CASSQDLAGGRQETQYF. DNA for the CDR3: TGCGCCAGCAGCCAAGATCTGGCGGGAGGGAGGCAAGAGACCCAGTACTTC.

This clonotype was counted a few times. The chain has TRBV29-1 and TRBJ2-1; D is possibly TRBD2 (6 bases). The germline V gene encodes CDR1 SQVTM and CDR2 ANQGSEA. The CDR3 is 12 amino acids. V dropped 6 bases and J dropped 4 bases, with 10 bases sitting between them. The CDR3 nucleotides read TGCAGCGTATACGGGACTTACAATGAGCAGTTCTTC. Protein sequence: CSVYGTYNEQFF.

V gene TRBV11-2 combines with J gene TRBJ2-3; TRBD2 agrees at 11 bases. The germline V gene encodes CDR1 SGHAT and CDR2 FQNNGV. The CDR3 totals 17 residues. The V and J ends lost 3 bases and 6 bases, in that order; junction bases with no gene match: 11. The CDR3 region is CASSLRGTSGAGDTQYF. DNA of the CDR3: TGTGCCAGCAGCTTGCGTGGGACTAGCGGAGCTGGGGATACGCAGTATTTT. Full variable domain (remainder filled in from reference TRBV11-2 and TRBJ2-3): EAGVAQSPRYKIIEKRQSVAFWCNPISGHATLYWYQQILGQGPKLLIQFQNNGVVDDSQLPKDRFSAERLKGVDSTLKIQPAKLEDSAVYLCASSLRGTSGAGDTQYFGPGTRLTVL.

This clonotype showed up just once. J is TRBJ2-1 and V is TRBV11-3; no definite D call. Germline lookup yields CDR1 SGHNT and CDR2 YENEEA. CDR3 length equals 14 residues. With 2 bases removed from V and 0 bases from J, the gap between germline ends came to 5 bases. The CDR3 DNA follows: TGTGCCAGCAGCTTATCGGACTCCTACAATGAGCAGTTCTTC. Translating it yields CASSLSDSYNEQFF. Based on the CDR3 plus reference TRBV11-3 and TRBJ2-1, the full variable domain is EAGVVQSPRYKIIEKKQPVAFWCNPISGHNTLYWYLQNLGQGPELLIRYENEEAVDDSQLPKDRFSAERLKGVDSTLKIQPAELGDSAVYLCASSLSDSYNEQFFGPGTRLTVL.

This clonotype was counted ten times or more. This chain joins TRBV4-3 and TRBJ2-6, with 8 positions matching TRBD2. V shed 0 bases and J 2 bases; nucleotides not matched to a gene: 6. This CDR3 is 18 amino acids long. Germline CDR1 LGHNA, CDR2 YSLEER. The CDR3 here is CASSQENLSGTGANVLTF. Here the CDR3 DNA reads TGCGCCAGCAGCCAAGAAAACCTTAGCGGGACTGGGGCCAACGTCCTGACTTTC.

Only a few counts were recorded for this clonotype. The chain links TRBV4-3 to TRBJ1-4; possibly TRBD1 for D (6 bases). Per the germline V gene, CDR1 is LGHNA and CDR2 is YSLEER. Trimming shortened V by 1 base and J by 10 bases, and 16 bases separated the two germline ends. The CDR3 is 15 amino acids. The chain's CDR3 is CASSQGTVSHGKLFF. CDR3 in DNA: TGCGCCAGCAGCCAAGGGACAGTATCTCACGGAAAACTGTTTTTT.

The chain couples TRBV7-2 to TRBJ1-2; 8 nucleotides agree with TRBD1. The CDR3 runs 16 residues. Looked up from germline, CDR1 is SGHTA and CDR2 is FQGNSA. Trimming cost V 5 bases and J 3 bases; bases outside gene matches: 11. The CDR3 loop is CASSAQGQGLDYGYTF. Written as DNA, the CDR3 is TGTGCCAGCAGCGCTCAAGGACAGGGTCTGGACTATGGCTACACCTTC.

Comment on this clonotype: This could be a read error, since a much larger clone is one nucleotide away. The CDR3 here is CTSSLDRGPYNEQFF. CDR3 DNA sequence: TGTACCAGCAGCCTAGACAGGGGCCCCTACAATGAGCAGTTCTTC. The chain uses TRBV6-5 and TRBJ2-1, with 8 bases that match TRBD1. The CDR3 contains 15 residues. CDR1 is MNHEY and CDR2 is SVGAGI in the germline V gene.

The V and J genes are TRBV20-1 and TRBJ2-1, with TRBD1 as a possible D gene (5 bases). Trimming stripped 3 bases from V and 4 bases from J, with 13 bases between. Germline CDR1 DFQATT, CDR2 SNEGSKA (reference sequence). The CDR3 is 14 residues long. The CDR3 DNA reads TGCAGTGCTAGTGCAGGGCCAACTTACAATGAGCAGTTCTTC. The encoded protein is CSASAGPTYNEQFF.

The rearrangement joins TRBV7-9 to TRBJ1-5; 7 nucleotides match TRBD1. J was trimmed by 8 bases and V by 3 bases; bases with no gene match: 7. This CDR3 comprises 14 residues. Germline lookup yields CDR1 SEHNR and CDR2 FQNEAQ (reference sequence). The CDR3 protein is CASSFGTAGEPQHF. In DNA form, the CDR3 reads TGTGCCAGCAGCTTCGGGACAGCAGGCGAGCCCCAGCATTTT.